These 2 T cell receptor beta chains were sequenced from one sample in a study of OX40 agonist ivuxolimab in advanced cancers. The repertoire was sequenced with immunoSEQ multiplex PCR; TCRdb's copy has only in-frame clones and lacks some. The sample includes 70,000 to 80,000 clones, around 90% of them seen just once. Material: CD4+ or CD8+ T cells sorted from blood, obtained in a trial of the OX40 agonist ivuxolimab. These receptors were obtained from an adult with an advanced solid tumor such as melanoma, head and neck, liver or kidney cancer.

The rearrangement joins TRBV7-9 to TRBJ2-5; 10 bases match TRBD2. In germline, CDR1 is SEHNR, CDR2 FQNEAQ (reference sequence). The CDR3 extends over 15 amino acids. The trim removed 5 bases at V and 3 bases at J, leaving 6 bases unmatched. The CDR3 nucleotides read TGTGCCAGCAGCCTTAGCGGGGGGATCAAAGAGACCCAGTACTTC. This translates into CASSLSGGIKETQYF.

V gene TRBV6-1 combines with J gene TRBJ1-4; possibly TRBD1 for D (5 bases). Trimming shortened V by 6 bases and J by 2 bases, and 13 bases separated the two germline ends. Germline V CDR1 and CDR2: MNHNS, SASEGT. The CDR3 has 15 residues. In DNA form, the CDR3 reads TGTGCCAGCAGCCAGACAGCGTCGACTAATGAAAAACTGTTTTTT. Amino acids: CASSQTASTNEKLFF.